One and the same sample provided the 20 T cell receptor beta chains below, sequenced in a study of beta chain features in type 1 diabetes. Isolated RNA was reverse transcribed in full, so expressed TCRB transcripts were sequenced. The method was immunoSEQ multiplex PCR; TCRdb's version includes in-frame clones alone and lacks a portion of them. The sample has around 310,000 clones, about 11% seen once. Input material: naive CD4+ T cells from blood. The receptors were sampled from a woman aged 30 to 39 in good health.

The chain joins TRBV6-4 to TRBJ2-5, with 7 bases fitting TRBD2. Germline assignment: CDR1 MRHNA and CDR2 SNTAGT. CDR3 length: 13 amino acids. The junction had 3 bases not matched to a gene; V was cut back by 4 bases and J by 4 bases. The CDR3 DNA follows: TGTGCCAGCAGTGTGTCGGGAGGAGAGACCCAGTACTTC. Its protein is CASSVSGGETQYF.

The chain combines TRBV7-6 with TRBJ2-7; TRBD2 agrees at 11 bases. Unmatched junction bases numbered 3, after V lost 1 base and J lost 4 bases. Germline lookup yields CDR1 SGHVS and CDR2 FNYEAQ. The CDR3 sequence is 15 residues long. The CDR3 DNA reads TGTGCCAGCAGCTTAGGTACTAGCGGGAGTTACGAGCAGTACTTC. This sequence encodes CASSLGTSGSYEQYF.

V usage is TRBV7-9 and J usage is TRBJ1-2, with 8 bases aligning to TRBD1. The junction had 10 bases not matched to a gene; V was cut back by 5 bases and J by 5 bases. Germline assignment: CDR1 SEHNR and CDR2 FQNEAQ (reference sequence). The CDR3 extends over 15 amino acids. This CDR3 reads CASSPTGGIEYGYTF. Written as DNA, the CDR3 is TGTGCCAGCAGCCCCACAGGGGGGATAGAGTATGGCTACACCTTC.

This clone occurred a few times. The chain is built from TRBV18 and TRBJ2-1; D may be TRBD2 (5 bases). The CDR3 sequence is 11 residues long. Germline CDR1 is KGHSH and CDR2 is LQKENI. Between the trimmed V and J ends, which lost 2 bases and 9 bases, there was a span of 5 bases. The CDR3 loop is CASSPGSEQFF. DNA of the CDR3: TGTGCCAGCTCACCAGGGAGTGAGCAGTTCTTC.

The chain carries TRBV10-3 and TRBJ1-5; D is unresolved. CDR3 size: 12 residues. Trimming removed 4 bases from V and 5 bases from J, with 6 bases in between. The germline V gene encodes CDR1 ENHRY and CDR2 SYGVKD. The CDR3, as DNA: TGTGCCATCAGTGGCGCCGATCAGCCCCAGCATTTT. Translating gives CAISGADQPQHF.

V gene TRBV4-3 combines with J gene TRBJ1-2, with 8 nucleotides matching TRBD1. The CDR3 loop spans 15 amino acids. Germline V gives CDR1 LGHNA, CDR2 YSLEER. V was clipped by 0 bases and J by 3 bases; unmatched bases: 3. CDR3 amino acids: CASSQDQGADYGYTF. The CDR3 nucleotides are TGCGCCAGCAGCCAAGACCAGGGGGCTGACTATGGCTACACCTTC.

This clone appeared a few times. The chain carries TRBV18 and TRBJ1-1, with 9 positions matching TRBD1. CDR1 is KGHSH and CDR2 is LQKENI in the germline V gene. Trimming took 1 base from V and 0 from J; bases not matched to a gene: 12. This CDR3 spans 19 amino acids. The CDR3 loop reads CASSPLRTGVGTMNTEAFF. The CDR3 nucleotides read TGTGCCAGCTCACCACTGCGGACAGGGGTCGGGACAATGAACACTGAAGCTTTCTTT. The complete variable domain, with remaining parts taken from reference TRBV18 and TRBJ1-1, reads NAGVMQNPRHLVRRRGQEARLRCSPMKGHSHVYWYRQLPEEGLKFMVYLQKENIIDESGMPKERFSAEFPKEGPSILRIQQVVRGDSAAYFCASSPLRTGVGTMNTEAFFGQGTRLTVV.

This clone was seen once. CDR3: CASSPPQGEDEQYF. The CDR3 DNA is TGTGCCAGCTCACCACCGCAGGGGGAGGACGAGCAGTACTTC. The V gene is TRBV18, the J gene TRBJ2-7, with a possible D match to TRBD1 (7 bases). With 0 bases removed from V and 5 bases from J, the gap between germline ends came to 11 bases. Germline loops: CDR1 KGHSH, CDR2 LQKENI. This CDR3 is built from 14 residues.

V is TRBV18 and J is TRBJ2-5; 9 bases are a match to TRBD2. The CDR3 is 15 residues long. After removal of 6 bases from V and 2 bases from J, the junction contained 7 bases not matched to a gene. Germline CDR1 KGHSH, CDR2 LQKENI. The CDR3 DNA follows: TGTGCCAGCTCGCCGGGACTAGCTGATCAAGAGACCCAGTACTTC. Translated: CASSPGLADQETQYF.

The genes are TRBV7-2 and TRBJ2-3; 12 positions agree with TRBD2. J gave up 5 bases and V 6 bases, and 15 bases lay outside the gene matches. The germline V gene encodes CDR1 SGHTA and CDR2 FQGNSA. The CDR3 consists of 18 residues. The CDR3 sequence is CASSSEALAGGRGDTQYF. CDR3 nucleotide sequence: TGTGCCAGCAGTTCAGAGGCCCTAGCGGGAGGGCGGGGAGATACGCAGTATTTT.

This clone showed up just a few times. The V gene is TRBV18, the J gene TRBJ2-3; D gene ambiguous. Germline V lookup: CDR1 KGHSH, CDR2 LQKENI. The V and J ends lost 5 bases and 0 bases respectively, with 3 bases between them. CDR3 length: 12 amino acids. Here the CDR3 reads CASSTSTDTQYF. Here the CDR3 DNA reads TGTGCCAGCTCAACTAGCACAGATACGCAGTATTTT.

This chain joins TRBV11-1 and TRBJ1-5, with TRBD1 as a possible D gene (6 bases). Trimming took off 6 bases at V and 2 bases at J, with 14 bases between the two ends. This CDR3 has 15 residues. In germline, CDR1 is SGHAT, CDR2 FQDESV (reference sequence). The DNA for the CDR3 is TGTGCCAGCAGGTACAGGGTCGGATGCAATCAGCCCCAGCATTTT. Translation: CASRYRVGCNQPQHF. The entire variable domain, with the rest obtained from reference TRBV11-1 and TRBJ1-5, is as follows: EAEVAQSPRYKITEKSQAVAFWCDPISGHATLYWYRQILGQGPELLVQFQDESVVDDSQLPKDRFSAERLKGVDSTLKIQPAELGDSAMYLCASRYRVGCNQPQHFGDGTRLSIL.

A single count supports this clone. This rearrangement joins TRBV18 to TRBJ2-3, with D maybe TRBD2 (5 bases). V lost 3 bases and J 4 bases, leaving 11 bases between the germline ends. CDR1 and CDR2 (germline): KGHSH, LQKENI. The CDR3 length is 14 residues. CDR3 in amino acids: CASSPPLSADTQYF. The CDR3 DNA sequence: TGTGCCAGCTCACCCCCCCTTAGCGCAGATACGCAGTATTTT.

This clone occurred a few times. V is TRBV7-8 and J is TRBJ2-7; weak D call: TRBD2 (6 bases). Germline-derived CDR1 and CDR2 are SGHVS and FQNEAQ. There are 16 residues in the CDR3. The V gene lost 5 bases and the J gene lost 6 bases, with 23 bases spanning the gap. The CDR3 sequence is CASSTSTLSRYVEQYF. CDR3 coding DNA: TGTGCCAGCAGCACTAGCACATTATCCCGCTACGTCGAGCAGTACTTC.

This clone was counted only a few times. The chain uses TRBV11-2 and TRBJ1-3; TRBD1 matches 7 bases. Germline CDR1 is SGHAT and CDR2 is FQNNGV. The CDR3 spans 17 residues. The J segment lost 0 bases and the V segment lost 7 bases, leaving 12 bases of the junction unmatched. CDR3 loop: CASTRTGFSNSGNTIYF. CDR3 coding DNA: TGTGCCAGCACCAGGACAGGTTTTTCTAACTCTGGAAACACCATATATTTT.

This clone was counted between two and nine times. The chain combines TRBV28 with TRBJ2-5; 9 nucleotides align to TRBD1. Unmatched junction bases numbered 5, after V lost 3 bases and J lost 0 bases. CDR1 and CDR2 (germline): MDHEN, SYDVKM. The length of the CDR3 is 16 residues. The DNA of the CDR3 is TGTGCCAGCAGTTTTGGGGACAGGGTAAACCAAGAGACCCAGTACTTC. Amino acid sequence: CASSFGDRVNQETQYF.

This clone turned up a few times. CDR3 loop: CASSVALRNTEAFF. DNA for the CDR3: TGTGCCAGCAGCGTAGCTCTCAGGAACACTGAAGCTTTCTTT. The chain couples TRBV9 to TRBJ1-1; D uncertain. V was clipped by 0 bases and J by 1 base, with 7 bases between them. This CDR3 spans 14 amino acids. CDR1 and CDR2 from the germline V gene are SGDLS and YYNGEE.

CDR3 protein: CAWRSETRGWTQYF. The CDR3 coding sequence is TGTGCCTGGAGGTCGGAGACTCGCGGCTGGACCCAGTACTTC. This chain links TRBV30 with TRBJ2-5, with D unclear. CDR1 is GTSNPN, CDR2 SVGIG, per germline (reference sequence). Trimming removed 3 bases from V and 7 bases from J, with 18 bases in between. The CDR3 spans 14 residues.

In its sample, this clone was seen a few times. This chain uses TRBV7-2 with TRBJ1-1; no firm D call. The CDR3 has 15 amino acids. Per germline, CDR1 SGHTA and CDR2 FQGNSA. V was clipped by 2 bases and J by 4 bases, with 14 bases between them. The CDR3 protein is CASSLWNRVSTEAFF. In DNA form, the CDR3 reads TGTGCCAGCAGCTTATGGAATCGGGTGTCCACTGAAGCTTTCTTT.

This clone was counted only a few times. The chain employs TRBV30 and TRBJ2-2; D is undetermined. The CDR3 has 14 residues. Germline V lookup: CDR1 GTSNPN, CDR2 SVGIG (reference sequence). Trimming pared 0 bases from V and 1 base from J, leaving 6 bases between. Here the CDR3 reads CAWSVSKNTGELFF. The CDR3 region has the DNA TGTGCCTGGAGTGTATCTAAGAACACCGGGGAGCTGTTTTTT.